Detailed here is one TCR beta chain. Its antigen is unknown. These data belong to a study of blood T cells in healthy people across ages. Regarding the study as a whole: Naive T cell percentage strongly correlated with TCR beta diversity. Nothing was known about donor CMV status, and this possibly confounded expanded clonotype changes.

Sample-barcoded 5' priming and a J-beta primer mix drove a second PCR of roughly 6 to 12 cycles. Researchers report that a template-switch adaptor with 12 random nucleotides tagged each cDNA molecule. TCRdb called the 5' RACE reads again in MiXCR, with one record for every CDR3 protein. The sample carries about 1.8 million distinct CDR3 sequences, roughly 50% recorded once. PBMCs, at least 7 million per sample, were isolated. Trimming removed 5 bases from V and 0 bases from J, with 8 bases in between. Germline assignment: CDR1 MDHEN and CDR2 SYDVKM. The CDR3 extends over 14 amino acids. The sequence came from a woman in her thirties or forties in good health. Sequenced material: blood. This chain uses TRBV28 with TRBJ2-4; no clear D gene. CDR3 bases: TGTGCCAGCAGTAGTAATTTAGCCAAAAACATTCAGTACTTC. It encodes CASSSNLAKNIQYF.